This TCR beta chain was sequenced for a study of chemoradiotherapy in HPV16-positive cancers. Repeated repertoire sampling spanned the course of chemoradiotherapy. The study, taken as a whole, reports: In HPV16-positive patients, HPV-responsive T-cell expansion tracked better recurrence-free survival. HPV-specific T cells were functionally defined from only two HPV16-positive patients.

Assay used: immunoSEQ multiplex PCR; TCRdb lists only in-frame clones, some missing. Of roughly 23,000 clones in the sample, roughly 89% were seen once. Worth noting for this clone: The antigen is not known.

CDR1 is SGDLS and CDR2 is YYNGEE in the germline V gene. With V trimmed by 0 bases and J by 2 bases, 7 bases remained unmatched. The CDR3 is 16 residues long. This receptor was obtained from a human donor with HPV-associated anogenital cancer. Sample: blood, taken from a patient who underwent chemoradiotherapy. The genes are TRBV9 and TRBJ2-5; 7 bases fit TRBD2. This CDR3 reads CASSVASGEGQETQYF. The CDR3 coding sequence is TGTGCCAGCAGCGTAGCCAGCGGGGAGGGACAAGAGACCCAGTACTTC.